The next 19 T cell receptor beta chains were all read from a single sample in a study of OX40 agonist ivuxolimab in advanced cancers. Measured with immunoSEQ multiplex PCR; TCRdb has only the in-frame clones, and not every one. The profile covers 70,000 or so clones, with about 90% appearing a single time and under 10% taken by the ten largest. Material: CD4+ or CD8+ T cells sorted from blood, obtained in a trial of the OX40 agonist ivuxolimab. Receptors originate from an adult with an advanced solid tumor such as melanoma, head and neck, liver or kidney cancer.

This clone was seen a handful of times. The rearrangement joins TRBV7-8 to TRBJ2-7, with a weak D call TRBD1 (5 bases). Germline V gene lookup returns CDR1 SGHVS and CDR2 FQNEAQ. V was clipped by 6 bases and J by 2 bases, with 11 bases between them. The CDR3 consists of 13 residues. CDR3 sequence (DNA): TGTGCCAGCAGGAGACAGACGGCCTACGAGCAGTACTTC. Amino acids: CASRRQTAYEQYF. Using reference TRBV7-8 and TRBJ2-7 for the parts outside the CDR3, the full variable domain is GAGVSQSPRYKVAKRGQDVALRCDPISGHVSLFWYQQALGQGPEFLTYFQNEAQLDKSGLPSDRFFAERPEGSVSTLKIQRTQQEDSAVYLCASRRQTAYEQYFGPGTRLTVT.

This clone was picked up one time. The chain is built from TRBV19 and TRBJ2-3; maybe TRBD2 (6 bases). V dropped 10 bases and J dropped 4 bases, with 15 bases sitting between them. This CDR3 is built from 13 residues. Germline V gives CDR1 LNHDA, CDR2 SQIVND (reference sequence). CDR3 DNA sequence: TGTGCCATCTCTAGCGCTGTTTCAGATACGCAGTATTTT. Encoded protein: CAISSAVSDTQYF. The full variable domain, its missing parts supplied by reference TRBV19 and TRBJ2-3, is DGGITQSPKYLFRKEGQNVTLSCEQNLNHDAMYWYRQDPGQGLRLIYYSQIVNDFQKGDIAEGYSVSREKKESFPLTVTSAQKNPTAFYLCAISSAVSDTQYFGPGTRLTVL.

V gene TRBV6-1 combines with J gene TRBJ1-1, with no clear D. CDR1 is MNHNS, CDR2 SASEGT, per germline. The V end was cut by 5 bases, the J end by 8 bases, with 9 bases between. The CDR3 loop spans 11 amino acids. CDR3 DNA: TGTGCCAGCAGTTACGGCAGGGAAGCTTTCTTT. This sequence encodes CASSYGREAFF.

The rearrangement uses TRBV9 and TRBJ2-7; D is uncertain. Trimming pared 4 bases from V and 0 bases from J, leaving 5 bases between. This CDR3 is built from 12 residues. The germline V gene has CDR1 SGDLS and CDR2 YYNGEE. The CDR3 coding sequence is TGTGCCAGCAGCCCTCCCTCCTACGAGCAGTACTTC. Protein sequence: CASSPPSYEQYF.

This sequence joins TRBV7-8 and TRBJ1-3, with TRBD1 as a possible D gene (6 bases). Germline V gene lookup returns CDR1 SGHVS and CDR2 FQNEAQ. The CDR3 is made up of 17 amino acids. V lost 1 base and J 2 bases, leaving 15 bases between the germline ends. CDR3 in amino acids: CASSLEWTGGPGNTIYF. The CDR3 bases are TGTGCCAGCAGCTTAGAATGGACGGGGGGCCCTGGAAACACCATATATTTT.

This clone is termed medium-sized. The CDR3 coding sequence is TGTGCCAGCAGCTTAAGGGAGGTCGCGTACGAGCAGTACTTC. Its translation: CASSLREVAYEQYF. The V and J genes are TRBV7-6 and TRBJ2-7, with D maybe TRBD2 (6 bases). The CDR3 runs to 14 residues. Per the germline V gene, CDR1 is SGHVS and CDR2 is FNYEAQ. V was clipped by 2 bases and J by 4 bases, with 12 bases between them.

This clone turned up a few times. The chain couples TRBV6-5 to TRBJ1-2; 8 nucleotides match TRBD1. In germline, CDR1 is MNHEY, CDR2 SVGAGI. This CDR3 has 12 amino acids. Trimming took 6 bases from V and 8 from J; bases not matched to a gene: 5. The DNA for the CDR3 is TGTGCCAGCAGCACGACAGGGGACGGCTACACCTTC. This gives the protein CASSTTGDGYTF.

This chain uses TRBV27 with TRBJ1-1; 10 bases fit TRBD1. The germline CDR1 and CDR2 sequences are MNHEY and SMNVEV (reference sequence). The CDR3 is 16 residues long. J gave up 1 base and V 4 bases, and 6 bases lay outside the gene matches. In nucleotides, the CDR3 is TGTGCCAGCAGTTCGAGGGACAGGGGAGCGAACACTGAAGCTTTCTTT. This sequence encodes CASSSRDRGANTEAFF.

Of note for this clone: The missing conserved phenylalanine or tryptophan at the end of this CDR3 makes a read error likely. The DNA is left out, because the CDR3 cannot be placed on it with certainty; the CDR3 is given as TCRdb lists it. V and J are TRBV19 and TRBJ1-4; the DNA was not compared with TRBD1, the D call given in the table. Germline V gives CDR1 LNHDA, CDR2 SQIVND (reference sequence). Counting both end residues, the CDR3 totals 9 amino acids. The CDR3 reads CASKGQWPL.

This chain uses TRBV9 with TRBJ2-3, with D uncertain. In germline, CDR1 is SGDLS, CDR2 YYNGEE. This CDR3 is 13 amino acids long. The germline V and J ends were trimmed by 0 bases and 1 base, with 3 bases remaining between them. The CDR3 DNA sequence: TGTGCCAGCAGCGTAGGCCGCACAGATACGCAGTATTTT. Translating it yields CASSVGRTDTQYF.

This chain connects TRBV5-5 to TRBJ2-7, with 8 bases fitting TRBD1. V shed 4 bases and J 7 bases; nucleotides not matched to a gene: 7. This CDR3 spans 13 amino acids. Germline V CDR1 and CDR2: SGHKS, YYEKEE (reference sequence). The chain's CDR3 is CASSEAGGWEQYF. The DNA for the CDR3 is TGTGCCAGCAGCGAAGCAGGGGGCTGGGAGCAGTACTTC. The full variable domain, in which reference TRBV5-5 and TRBJ2-7 provide the parts outside the CDR3, is DAGVTQSPTHLIKTRGQQVTLRCSPISGHKSVSWYQQVLGQGPQFIFQYYEKEERGRGNFPDRFSARQFPNYSSELNVNALLLGDSALYLCASSEAGGWEQYFGPGTRLTVT.

The chain couples TRBV15 to TRBJ2-7; TRBD2 aligns across 10 bases. V was pared by 3 bases and J by 4 bases, with 6 bases of the junction left unmatched. The V gene's germline CDR1 is LNHNV and CDR2 YYDKDF (reference sequence). The CDR3 is made up of 15 amino acids. The CDR3 loop reads CATSSTSGDLYEQYF. The CDR3 coding sequence is TGTGCCACCAGCAGCACTAGCGGGGATTTATACGAGCAGTACTTC.

This chain links TRBV7-8 with TRBJ2-5; no clear D gene. The CDR3 runs 14 residues. Germline V gives CDR1 SGHVS, CDR2 FQNEAQ. The germline V and J ends were trimmed by 3 bases and 5 bases, with 13 bases remaining between them. The CDR3 nucleotides read TGTGCCAGCAGCTTCCCAACGGCCGGGGAGACCCAGTACTTC. Its translation is CASSFPTAGETQYF.

This sequence joins TRBV29-1 and TRBJ2-3, with D tentatively TRBD2 (6 bases). There are 12 residues in the CDR3. The germline V gene has CDR1 SQVTM and CDR2 ANQGSEA. Trimming cost V 4 bases and J 2 bases, with 7 bases left between them. CDR3 bases: TGCAGCGTTGGCGGGGCCACAGATACGCAGTATTTT. Amino acid sequence: CSVGGATDTQYF.

This sequence joins TRBV6-5 and TRBJ2-5; the D is unclear. The germline V gene has CDR1 MNHEY and CDR2 SVGAGI. The CDR3 contains 9 residues. V was clipped by 10 bases and J by 7 bases, with 7 bases between them. CDR3 coding DNA: TGTGCCAACTGGAGGACCCAGTACTTC. Its translation: CANWRTQYF.

The chain is built from TRBV5-6 and TRBJ1-2; 7 bases match TRBD1. The CDR3 runs 15 residues. Per the germline V gene, CDR1 is SGHDT and CDR2 is YYEEEE. J lost 4 bases, V lost 4 bases, and 10 bases had no gene match. CDR3 sequence reads: CASSGTVVFGYGYTF. In nucleotides, the CDR3 is TGTGCCAGCAGCGGGACAGTGGTTTTTGGCTATGGCTACACCTTC.

The V call is TRBV4-1, the J call TRBJ2-3; 8 bases are shared with TRBD2. CDR1 is MGHRA, CDR2 YSYEKL, per germline. CDR3 length equals 17 residues. With V trimmed by 4 bases and J by 1 base, 10 bases remained unmatched. The CDR3 region is CASSRGLSGAGTDTQYF. The CDR3, as DNA: TGCGCCAGCAGCCGAGGGCTTAGCGGGGCGGGCACAGATACGCAGTATTTT.

This clone was seen only once. V usage is TRBV11-2 and J usage is TRBJ1-1; the D gene is possibly TRBD1 (6 bases). Germline V gene sequence: CDR1 SGHAT, CDR2 FQNNGV. V dropped 10 bases and J dropped 0 bases, with 15 bases sitting between them. This CDR3 is 14 amino acids long. The CDR3 sequence: CANTLGGMNTEAFF. The CDR3 nucleotides read TGTGCCAACACCCTAGGGGGTATGAACACTGAAGCTTTCTTT.

V and J are TRBV27 and TRBJ1-5; the match to TRBD1 covers 9 bases. This CDR3 is 14 amino acids long. Germline V gene sequence: CDR1 MNHEY, CDR2 SMNVEV (reference sequence). Trimming cost V 4 bases and J 4 bases; bases outside gene matches: 2. CDR3 amino acids: CASSWDRANQPQHF. DNA for the CDR3: TGTGCCAGCAGTTGGGACAGGGCAAATCAGCCCCAGCATTTT.